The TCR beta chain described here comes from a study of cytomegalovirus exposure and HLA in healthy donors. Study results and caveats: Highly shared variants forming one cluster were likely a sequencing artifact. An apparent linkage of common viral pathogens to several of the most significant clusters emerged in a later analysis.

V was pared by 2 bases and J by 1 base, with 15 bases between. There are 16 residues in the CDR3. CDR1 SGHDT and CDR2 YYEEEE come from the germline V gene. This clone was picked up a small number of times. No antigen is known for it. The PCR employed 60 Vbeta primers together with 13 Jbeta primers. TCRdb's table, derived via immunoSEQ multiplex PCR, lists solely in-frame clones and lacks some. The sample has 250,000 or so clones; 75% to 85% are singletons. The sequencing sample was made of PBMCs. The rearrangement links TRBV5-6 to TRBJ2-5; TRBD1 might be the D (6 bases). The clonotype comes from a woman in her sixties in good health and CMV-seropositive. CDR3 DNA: TGTGCCAGCAGCTTAGTTGGAGGACAGCTCCAAGAGACCCAGTACTTC. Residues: CASSLVGGQLQETQYF.